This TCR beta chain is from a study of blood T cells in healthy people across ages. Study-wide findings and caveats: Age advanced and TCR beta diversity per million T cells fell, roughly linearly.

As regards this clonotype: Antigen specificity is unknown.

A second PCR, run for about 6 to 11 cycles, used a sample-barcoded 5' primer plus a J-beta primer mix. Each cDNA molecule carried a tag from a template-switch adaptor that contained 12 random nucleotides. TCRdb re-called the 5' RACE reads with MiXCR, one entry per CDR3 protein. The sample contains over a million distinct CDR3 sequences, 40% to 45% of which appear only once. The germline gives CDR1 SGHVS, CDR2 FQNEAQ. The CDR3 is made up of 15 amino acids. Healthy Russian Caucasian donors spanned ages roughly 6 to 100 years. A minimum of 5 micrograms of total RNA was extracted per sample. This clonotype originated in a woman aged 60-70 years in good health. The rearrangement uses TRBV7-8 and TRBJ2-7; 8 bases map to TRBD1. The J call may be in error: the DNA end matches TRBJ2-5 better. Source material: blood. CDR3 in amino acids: CASSETGGSRETQYF. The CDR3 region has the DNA TGTGCCAGCAGCGAAACAGGGGGTTCTAGGGAGACCCAGTACTTC.